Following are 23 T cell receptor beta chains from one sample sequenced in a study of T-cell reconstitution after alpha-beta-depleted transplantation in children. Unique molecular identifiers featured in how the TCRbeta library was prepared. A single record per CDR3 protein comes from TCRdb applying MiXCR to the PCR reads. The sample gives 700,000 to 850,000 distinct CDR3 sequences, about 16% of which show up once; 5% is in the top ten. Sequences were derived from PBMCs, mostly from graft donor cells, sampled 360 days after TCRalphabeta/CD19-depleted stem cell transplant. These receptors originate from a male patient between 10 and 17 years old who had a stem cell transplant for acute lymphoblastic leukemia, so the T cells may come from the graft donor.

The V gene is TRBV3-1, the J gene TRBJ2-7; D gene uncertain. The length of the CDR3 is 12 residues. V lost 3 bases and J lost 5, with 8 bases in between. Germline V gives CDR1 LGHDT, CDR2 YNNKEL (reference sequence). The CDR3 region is CASSQSTNEQYF. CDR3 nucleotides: TGTGCCAGCAGCCAGAGTACGAACGAGCAGTACTTC.

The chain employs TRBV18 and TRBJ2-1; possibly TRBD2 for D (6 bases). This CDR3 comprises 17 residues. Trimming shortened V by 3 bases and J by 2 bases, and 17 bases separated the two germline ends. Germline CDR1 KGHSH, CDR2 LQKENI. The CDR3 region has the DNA TGTGCCAGCTCACCTGGGACTGGGGACCCCACCTACAATGAGCAGTTCTTC. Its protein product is CASSPGTGDPTYNEQFF.

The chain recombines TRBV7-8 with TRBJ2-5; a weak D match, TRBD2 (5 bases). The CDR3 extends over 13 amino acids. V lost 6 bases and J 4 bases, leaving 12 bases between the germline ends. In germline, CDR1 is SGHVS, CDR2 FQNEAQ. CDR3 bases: TGTGCCAGCAGGAAAAGTGGGAGAGAGACCCAGTACTTC. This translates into CASRKSGRETQYF.

CDR3 sequence: CSVFGLAGASYEQYF. CDR3 bases: TGCAGCGTCTTCGGACTAGCGGGAGCCTCCTACGAGCAGTACTTC. The genes are TRBV29-1 and TRBJ2-7, with 13 bases lining up with TRBD2. Germline lookup yields CDR1 SQVTM and CDR2 ANQGSEA. V shed 6 bases and J 0 bases; nucleotides not matched to a gene: 5. The CDR3 contains 15 residues.

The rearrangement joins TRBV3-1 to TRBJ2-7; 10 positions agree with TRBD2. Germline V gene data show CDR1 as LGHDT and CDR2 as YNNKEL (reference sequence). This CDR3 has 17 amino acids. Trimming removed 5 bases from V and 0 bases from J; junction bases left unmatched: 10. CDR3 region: CASSAKLAGALSYEQYF. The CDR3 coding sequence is TGTGCCAGCAGCGCCAAGCTAGCGGGAGCCCTCTCCTACGAGCAGTACTTC.

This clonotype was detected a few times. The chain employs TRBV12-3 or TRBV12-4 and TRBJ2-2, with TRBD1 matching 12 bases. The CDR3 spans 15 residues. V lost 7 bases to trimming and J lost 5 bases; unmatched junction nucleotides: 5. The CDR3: CASKPGQGATGELFF. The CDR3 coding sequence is TGTGCCAGCAAACCGGGACAGGGGGCGACCGGGGAGCTGTTTTTT.

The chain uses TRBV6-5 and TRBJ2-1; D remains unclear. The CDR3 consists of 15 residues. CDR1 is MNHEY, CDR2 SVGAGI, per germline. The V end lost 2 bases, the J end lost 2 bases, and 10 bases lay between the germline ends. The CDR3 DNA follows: TGTGCCAGCAGTTACAGGCAGACCCCCTACAATGAGCAGTTCTTC. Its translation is CASSYRQTPYNEQFF.

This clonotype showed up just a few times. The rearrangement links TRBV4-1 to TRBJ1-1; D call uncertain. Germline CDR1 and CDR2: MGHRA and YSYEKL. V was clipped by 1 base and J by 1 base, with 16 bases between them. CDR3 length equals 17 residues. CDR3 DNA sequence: TGCGCCAGCAGCCAAGGCAACTTAGGGTTAGGGAACACTGAAGCTTTCTTT. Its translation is CASSQGNLGLGNTEAFF.

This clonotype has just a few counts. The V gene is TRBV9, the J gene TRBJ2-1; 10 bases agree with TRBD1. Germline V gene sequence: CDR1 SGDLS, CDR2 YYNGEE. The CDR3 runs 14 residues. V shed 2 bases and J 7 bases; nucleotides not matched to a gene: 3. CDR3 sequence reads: CASSVTGGENEQFF. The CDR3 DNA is TGTGCCAGCAGCGTGACAGGGGGCGAGAATGAGCAGTTCTTC.

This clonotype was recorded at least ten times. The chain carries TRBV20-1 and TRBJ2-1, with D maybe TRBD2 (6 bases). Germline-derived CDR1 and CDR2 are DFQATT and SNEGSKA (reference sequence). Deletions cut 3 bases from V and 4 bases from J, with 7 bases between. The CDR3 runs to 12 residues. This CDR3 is CSASGGYNEQFF. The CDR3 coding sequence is TGCAGTGCTAGTGGAGGGTACAATGAGCAGTTCTTC.

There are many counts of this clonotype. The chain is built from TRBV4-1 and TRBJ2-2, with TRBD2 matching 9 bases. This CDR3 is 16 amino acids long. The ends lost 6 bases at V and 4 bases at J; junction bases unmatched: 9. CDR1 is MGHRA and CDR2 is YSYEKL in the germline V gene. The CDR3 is CASRDFSGRGTGELFF. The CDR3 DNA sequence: TGCGCCAGCAGGGATTTTAGCGGGAGAGGCACCGGGGAGCTGTTTTTT.

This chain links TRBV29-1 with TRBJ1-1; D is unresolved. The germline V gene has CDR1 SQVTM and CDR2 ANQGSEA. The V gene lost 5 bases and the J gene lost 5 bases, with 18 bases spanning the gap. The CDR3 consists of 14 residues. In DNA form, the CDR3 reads TGCAGCGTTTTGGCCCCCCACAGAGGTACTGAAGCTTTCTTT. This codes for CSVLAPHRGTEAFF.

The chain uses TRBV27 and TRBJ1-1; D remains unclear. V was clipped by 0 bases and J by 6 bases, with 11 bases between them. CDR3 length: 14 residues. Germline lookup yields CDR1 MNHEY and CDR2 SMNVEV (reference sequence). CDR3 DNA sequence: TGTGCCAGCAGTTTATCCCCAGGAGTGGCTGAAGCTTTCTTT. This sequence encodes CASSLSPGVAEAFF.

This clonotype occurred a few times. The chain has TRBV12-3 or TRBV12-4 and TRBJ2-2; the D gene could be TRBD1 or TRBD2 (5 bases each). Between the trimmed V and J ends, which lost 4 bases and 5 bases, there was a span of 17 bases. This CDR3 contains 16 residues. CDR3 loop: CASSSPGRGLTGELFF. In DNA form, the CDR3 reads TGTGCCAGCAGTTCCCCGGGAAGGGGCCTGACCGGGGAGCTGTTTTTT.

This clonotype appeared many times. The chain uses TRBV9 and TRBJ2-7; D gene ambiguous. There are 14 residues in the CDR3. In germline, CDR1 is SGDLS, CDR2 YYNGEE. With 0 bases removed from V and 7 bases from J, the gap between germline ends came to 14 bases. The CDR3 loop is CASSVGALVGEQYF. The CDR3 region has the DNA TGTGCCAGCAGCGTAGGGGCGCTAGTGGGTGAGCAGTACTTC.

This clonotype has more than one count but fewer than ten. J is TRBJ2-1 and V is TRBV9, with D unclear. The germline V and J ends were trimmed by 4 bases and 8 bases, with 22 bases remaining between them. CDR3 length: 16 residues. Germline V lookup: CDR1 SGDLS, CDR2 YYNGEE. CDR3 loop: CASSPRMVLRYDEQFF. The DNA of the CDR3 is TGTGCCAGCAGCCCGAGGATGGTATTGAGGTACGATGAGCAGTTCTTC.

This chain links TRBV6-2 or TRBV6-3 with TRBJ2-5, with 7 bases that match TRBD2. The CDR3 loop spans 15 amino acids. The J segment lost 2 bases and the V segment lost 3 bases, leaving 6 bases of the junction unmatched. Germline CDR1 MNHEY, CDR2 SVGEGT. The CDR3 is CASSYGWRGQETQYF. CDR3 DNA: TGTGCCAGCAGTTATGGTTGGCGGGGGCAAGAGACCCAGTACTTC.

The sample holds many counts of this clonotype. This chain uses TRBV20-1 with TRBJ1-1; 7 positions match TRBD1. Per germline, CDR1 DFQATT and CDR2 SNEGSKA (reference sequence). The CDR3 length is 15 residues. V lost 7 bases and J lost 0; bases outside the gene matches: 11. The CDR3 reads CSGPNRGRLNTEAFF. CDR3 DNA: TGCAGTGGACCTAACAGGGGAAGATTGAACACTGAAGCTTTCTTT.

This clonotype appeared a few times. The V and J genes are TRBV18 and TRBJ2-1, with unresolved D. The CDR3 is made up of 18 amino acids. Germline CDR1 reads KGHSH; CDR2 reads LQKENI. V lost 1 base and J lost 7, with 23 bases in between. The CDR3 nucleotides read TGTGCCAGCTCACCACTCCCTTTCCCACCACACACACAGAATGAGCAGTTCTTC. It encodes CASSPLPFPPHTQNEQFF.

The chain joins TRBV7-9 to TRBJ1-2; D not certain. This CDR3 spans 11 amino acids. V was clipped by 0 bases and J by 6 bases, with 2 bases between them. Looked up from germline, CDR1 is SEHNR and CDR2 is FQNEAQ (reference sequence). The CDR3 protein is CASSLANGYTF. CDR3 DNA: TGTGCCAGCAGCTTAGCTAATGGCTACACCTTC. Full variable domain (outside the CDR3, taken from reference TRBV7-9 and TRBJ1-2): DTGVSQNPRHKITKRGQNVTFRCDPISEHNRLYWYRQTLGQGPEFLTYFQNEAQLEKSRLLSDRFSAERPKGSFSTLEIQRTEQGDSAMYLCASSLANGYTFGSGTRLTVV.

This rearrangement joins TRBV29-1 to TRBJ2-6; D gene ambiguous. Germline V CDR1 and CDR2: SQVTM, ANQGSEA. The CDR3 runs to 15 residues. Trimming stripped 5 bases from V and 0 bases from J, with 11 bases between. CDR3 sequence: CSVLVVSSGANVLTF. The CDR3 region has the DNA TGCAGCGTTCTCGTCGTCAGCTCTGGGGCCAACGTCCTGACTTTC.

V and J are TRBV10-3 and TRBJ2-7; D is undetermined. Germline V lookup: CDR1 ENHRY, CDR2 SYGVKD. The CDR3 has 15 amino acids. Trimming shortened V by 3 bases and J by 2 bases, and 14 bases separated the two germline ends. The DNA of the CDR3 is TGTGCCATCAGTGACAGACTTATAAGGACCTACGAGCAGTACTTC. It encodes CAISDRLIRTYEQYF.

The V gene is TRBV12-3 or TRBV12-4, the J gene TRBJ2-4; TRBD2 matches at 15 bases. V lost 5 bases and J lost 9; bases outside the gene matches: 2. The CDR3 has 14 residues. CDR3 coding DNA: TGTGCCAGCAGTAGGACTAGCGGGAGGGGCATTCAGTACTTC. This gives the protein CASSRTSGRGIQYF.